The TCR beta chain under discussion was sequenced for a study of shared clonotypes between healthy human individuals (dated by TCRdb to the early 2020s). With regard to the full study: The cohort comprised two women and a few men aged 18 to 49 years. Blood TCR repertoires of a handful of healthy adults were deeply sequenced to estimate repertoire size and the extent of clonotype sharing between individuals. To increase sequencing depth and limit assay-specific biases, TCR repertoire library preparation and sequencing were carried out by different laboratories using diverse techniques. Per donor, leukapheresis produced somewhere between about 0.9 and 9.5 billion PBMCs.

Broader findings and caveats from the paper: Pairwise subsampling led to the expectation that sequencing depth would affect the degree of clonotype sharing among donors. Sampling was limited to blood, and TCR repertoires in tissue likely differ from TCR repertoires in blood. Because the study included only a small number of donors, the genetic and exposure-history diversity represented was limited.

Using the deep immunoSEQ assay, TCR CDR3 regions were amplified from genomic DNA by multiplex PCR. Genomic DNA extracted from each cell subset was distributed evenly over all wells of several immunoSEQ 96-well plates, and each plate served as one replicate. For unsorted PBMC, around 330 ng genomic DNA, equal to about 30,000 T cell genomes, was loaded into each replicate PCR. Ten immunoSEQ deep assay plates were used to sequence the unsorted PBMC genomic DNA. Purified libraries were quantified with a Qubit 3.0 fluorometer, sized on a Bioanalyzer 2100, and re-quantified with the KAPA Library Quantification kit. Every immunoSEQ 96-well plate was sequenced on a dedicated single-read 150-cycle Illumina NextSeq 550 flow cell. Per the authors' processing: Because only junctional sequences without quality scores were contained in the immunoSEQ output, filtering matching that applied to full-length reads could not be performed. To assign V/J genes and CDR3, sequences were annotated against IMGT germline references using PyIR, a Python wrapper for IgBLAST v1.9. Any read was removed if the V/J assignment was weak (E-value above 1e-6), the CDR3 was missing, or the read contained stop codons, out-of-frame junctions, or ambiguous translated residues. V3J clonotypes were defined as sequences sharing the same inferred V gene, J gene, and CDR3 amino acid sequence. Percentage overlap between repertoires was computed as shared unique clonotypes divided by the size of the smaller repertoire. Repertoire richness was assessed with RTK rarefaction, the Chao1 estimator, and Recon v2.1 estimates of unobserved clonotypes. This immuneACCESS table, as held by TCRdb, lists in-frame sequences with V and J called but not all clones. Of the missing ones, under half trace to an unresolved V gene in checked studies; the others have no known cause. V, J and clone size are those of that table, while D and trimming were read from the DNA. This sample comprises more than 450,000 clones, 79% of them detected only once. The ten largest clonotypes hold over 10% of the sample.

On this clone itself: Its binding antigen is unknown. There are no base qualities to consult, and no much larger clone falls within one base.

Healthy HIV-negative adults with no recently reported acute infections or vaccinations were included as donors. Every donor was a Caucasian adult residing in Nashville, Tennessee, USA. In the unsorted samples, some 94 million PBMCs were counted, and genomic DNA was extracted using the QIAamp DNA Blood Mini kit. Blood was obtained by leukapheresis, after which PBMCs were separated by Ficoll-Histopaque density gradient centrifugation and cryopreserved in liquid nitrogen vapor phase. The CDR3, cysteine through phenylalanine, is 13 amino acids long. Only CDR3 DNA remains: 39 bases, in frame from the first base. Trimming at the junction amounts to 7 bases on V and 10 bases on J, and the germline ends lie 19 bases apart. Sequences LGHNT (CDR1) and FRNRAP (CDR2) are obtained from the germline V gene.

The TCR originated in a woman aged 40 to 55 in good health. Some clones in this sample may be carry-over from other donors' samples. This chain joins TRBV12-5 to TRBJ1-1; no D gene can be assigned with confidence. Sequenced material: PBMCs. This receptor carries the CDR3 CASAIEAGVGAFF. In nucleotide form, the sequence is TGTGCTAGTGCCATCGAGGCCGGGGTCGGAGCTTTCTTT.